Listed here is a single TCR beta chain. Its antigen remains unknown. CDR1 and CDR2 from the germline V gene are LGHDT and YNNKEL (reference sequence). Trimming left V 1 base short and J 0 bases short, with 13 bases between. This CDR3 is built from 16 residues. Doses given second, at about 4 or about 12 weeks, were pooled. This entry is derived from a study of T cell responses to AZD1222 COVID-19 vaccine. Findings and limits, study-wide: Just 6 or 7 AZD1222 recipients were seropositive at baseline. Nearly half of the spike-specific TCRs reportedly recognize variant regions that carry no mutations.

Profiled with immunoSEQ multiplex PCR; TCRdb holds only in-frame clones, not every one. In the table there are over 100,000 clones, about nine tenths of which are singletons. The sample in question was peripheral blood, obtained 28 days after the second AZD1222 dose. The genes are TRBV3-1 (or the pseudogene TRBV3-2) and TRBJ2-7; TRBD2 might be the D (5 bases). The sequence derives from an adult who received the AZD1222 COVID-19 vaccine. CDR3 in amino acids: CASSQVLTTLSYEQYF. In DNA, the CDR3 is TGTGCCAGCAGCCAAGTTCTGACTACTCTCTCCTACGAGCAGTACTTC.